What follows are 22 T cell receptor beta chains derived from one specimen sequenced in a study of shared clonotypes between healthy human individuals. TCRdb keeps only in-frame clones here, not all; method: immunoSEQ multiplex PCR. The sample has millions of clones, roughly nine tenths seen once; the top ten hold over 0.12%. Sequenced input: naive CD4+ T cells sorted from blood. The subset was: CD45RA+ positively selected. These receptors came from a man between 18 and 35 years old in good health.

The genes are TRBV4-1 and TRBJ2-2; the D is unclear. Between the trimmed V and J ends, which lost 6 bases and 2 bases, there was a span of 10 bases. Germline CDR1 is MGHRA and CDR2 is YSYEKL. CDR3 length: 14 residues. The CDR3 coding sequence is TGCGCCAGCAGAGAAGGGTTTAACACCGGGGAGCTGTTTTTT. This codes for CASREGFNTGELFF.

This chain connects TRBV7-9 to TRBJ2-5, with a weak D call TRBD1 (6 bases). CDR3 length: 14 amino acids. V gave up 5 bases and J gave up 7 bases, with 17 bases separating them. CDR1 SEHNR and CDR2 FQNEAQ come from the germline V gene (reference sequence). CDR3 region: CASSPSHRDATQYF. The CDR3 DNA follows: TGTGCCAGCAGCCCAAGCCACAGGGATGCGACCCAGTACTTC.

This rearrangement joins TRBV5-1 to TRBJ1-1, with D maybe TRBD1 (6 bases). Trimming took 5 bases from V and 2 from J, leaving 22 bases between them. The CDR3 is made up of 17 amino acids. Germline CDR1 and CDR2: SGHRS and YFSETQ. Written as DNA, the CDR3 is TGCGCCAGCAGGATGGGCGGCGAGGGGGGCAAAAACACTGAAGCTTTCTTT. Translated, it gives CASRMGGEGGKNTEAFF.

The gene calls are TRBV28 and TRBJ2-5; either TRBD1 or TRBD2 may supply D (6 bases each). Germline CDR1 is MDHEN and CDR2 is SYDVKM. V was trimmed by 3 bases and J by 11 bases, leaving 22 bases between them. The CDR3 loop spans 15 amino acids. For the CDR3, the DNA is TGTGCCAGCAGTTTGTACGGGACAAGCGATCGGGAGCAGTACTTC. Translating gives CASSLYGTSDREQYF.

The chain links TRBV6-5 to TRBJ1-2; TRBD1 aligns across 7 bases. CDR3 size: 15 residues. The germline CDR1 and CDR2 sequences are MNHEY and SVGAGI. Trimming took 4 bases from V and 0 from J; bases not matched to a gene: 5. The CDR3 region is CASSWGQGANYGYTF. As DNA, the CDR3 is TGTGCCAGCAGTTGGGGTCAGGGGGCTAACTATGGCTACACCTTC.

V and J are TRBV7-2 and TRBJ2-2; 9 bases map to TRBD1. CDR1 is SGHTA, CDR2 FQGNSA, per germline. V trimming: 1 base; J trimming: 7 bases; junction bases outside the gene matches: 10. This CDR3 is 17 amino acids long. The CDR3 DNA follows: TGTGCCAGCAGCTTAGACCTAAACAGGGGGCAAAACGGGGAGCTGTTTTTT. It specifies CASSLDLNRGQNGELFF.

The chain combines TRBV5-6 with TRBJ2-7; D possibly uses TRBD1 or TRBD2 (5 bases each). The V end lost 0 bases, the J end lost 4 bases, and 20 bases lay between the germline ends. Germline CDR1 is SGHDT and CDR2 is YYEEEE. The CDR3 is 17 amino acids. The CDR3 DNA sequence: TGTGCCAGCAGCTTGGTCGAGGGCGGCAGGGTGGGGTACGAGCAGTACTTC. This gives the protein CASSLVEGGRVGYEQYF.

The chain joins TRBV18 to TRBJ2-3; 11 nucleotides line up with TRBD2. Trimming removed 9 bases from V and 5 bases from J; junction bases left unmatched: 10. Germline CDR1 KGHSH, CDR2 LQKENI. This CDR3 spans 15 amino acids. In DNA, the CDR3 is TGTGCCAGTTCCAAGACTAGCGGGAAGAAAGATACGCAGTATTTT. It translates to CASSKTSGKKDTQYF.

This chain uses TRBV15 with TRBJ1-2; 11 bases are shared with TRBD1. V was clipped by 3 bases and J by 4 bases; unmatched bases: 10. The CDR3 has 17 residues. Germline lookup yields CDR1 LNHNV and CDR2 YYDKDF (reference sequence). The CDR3 loop reads CATSRGGQGAFGYGYTF. The DNA of the CDR3 is TGTGCCACCAGCAGGGGAGGACAGGGGGCGTTCGGCTATGGCTACACCTTC.

V usage is TRBV6-5 and J usage is TRBJ2-7; 8 bases are a match to TRBD2. The CDR3 runs to 15 residues. CDR1 is MNHEY and CDR2 is SVGAGI in the germline V gene. Trimming took 6 bases from V and 3 from J; bases not matched to a gene: 10. CDR3 DNA: TGTGCCAGCAGCCCCGGACTAGCTTTTCGCTACGAGCAGTACTTC. Its protein product is CASSPGLAFRYEQYF.

The chain uses TRBV30 and TRBJ1-6, with D perhaps matching TRBD1 (6 bases). CDR1 is GTSNPN and CDR2 is SVGIG in the germline V gene (reference sequence). The CDR3 runs 14 residues. Between the trimmed V and J ends, which lost 4 bases and 10 bases, there was a span of 17 bases. CDR3: CAWIERGTHSPLHF. CDR3 DNA: TGTGCCTGGATCGAAAGGGGGACACACTCACCCCTCCACTTT. Together with reference TRBV30 and TRBJ1-6, the CDR3 gives the full variable domain: SQTIHQWPATLVQPVGSPLSLECTVEGTSNPNLYWYRQAAGRGLQLLFYSVGIGQISSEVPQNLSASRPQDRQFILSSKKLLLSDSGFYLCAWIERGTHSPLHFGNGTRLTVT.

A few counts support this clone. The chain uses TRBV30 and TRBJ1-1; possible D gene TRBD1, 5 bases. The CDR3 is made up of 12 amino acids. Trimming removed 5 bases from V and 1 base from J, with 8 bases in between. The V gene's germline CDR1 is GTSNPN and CDR2 SVGIG (reference sequence). Written as DNA, the CDR3 is TGTGCCTGGGCCGGGACGAACACTGAAGCTTTCTTT. Translated, it gives CAWAGTNTEAFF.

The genes are TRBV25-1 and TRBJ2-5, with D possibly being TRBD2 (7 bases). The end of the DNA fits TRBJ2-7 better, so the J call may be wrong. CDR3 size: 12 residues. Germline lookup yields CDR1 MGHDK and CDR2 SYGVNS. CDR3 region: CASGLGGPEQYF. DNA for the CDR3: TGTGCCAGCGGCTTGGGGGGGCCCGAGCAGTACTTC.

The rearrangement links TRBV6-1 to TRBJ2-1; 7 positions agree with TRBD2. Germline values: CDR1 MNHNS, CDR2 SASEGT. The junction had 8 bases not matched to a gene; V was cut back by 2 bases and J by 7 bases. The CDR3 runs 15 residues. The CDR3 region has the DNA TGTGCCAGCAGTGAAAATAGACTAGCTGGGAATGAGCAGTTCTTC. This sequence encodes CASSENRLAGNEQFF.

The rearrangement joins TRBV6-5 to TRBJ2-7; D call uncertain. Looked up from germline, CDR1 is MNHEY and CDR2 is SVGAGI. Trimming removed 7 bases from V and 0 bases from J, with 4 bases in between. The CDR3 spans 11 residues. The CDR3 reads CASTNSYEQYF. The DNA for the CDR3 is TGTGCCAGCACCAACTCCTACGAGCAGTACTTC.

The chain joins TRBV28 to TRBJ1-5; 8 bases are a match to TRBD1. This CDR3 has 18 residues. The germline V gene has CDR1 MDHEN and CDR2 SYDVKM. V shed 6 bases, J shed 1 base, and the junction held 14 bases outside the gene matches. Written as DNA, the CDR3 is TGTGCCAGCAGCGACCGGACAGGGAGGCGGTTAAGCAATCAGCCCCAGCATTTT. It codes for CASSDRTGRRLSNQPQHF.

The chain has TRBV6-5 and TRBJ1-6; possibly TRBD1 for D (5 bases). Germline V lookup: CDR1 MNHEY, CDR2 SVGAGI. The CDR3 consists of 14 residues. Between the trimmed V and J ends, which lost 2 bases and 9 bases, there was a span of 11 bases. CDR3 sequence (DNA): TGTGCCAGCAGTTACGCGCCAGGGAGTTCACCCCTCCACTTT. Amino acid sequence: CASSYAPGSSPLHF.

The V and J genes are TRBV10-3 and TRBJ2-1; 9 nucleotides match TRBD1. The CDR3 contains 15 residues. Germline loops: CDR1 ENHRY, CDR2 SYGVKD. V was pared by 4 bases and J by 7 bases, with 8 bases of the junction left unmatched. DNA of the CDR3: TGTGCCATCAGTGTAACGGGACAGGGATTGAATGAGCAGTTCTTC. Residues: CAISVTGQGLNEQFF.

Comment on this clone: Other DNA sequences in the sample encode the same CDR3. Written as DNA, the CDR3 is TGTGCCAGCAGCCCGGGTGGGGGGAGCTCCTACAATGAGCAGTTCTTC. This translates into CASSPGGGSSYNEQFF. The chain combines TRBV5-4 with TRBJ2-1, with D possibly TRBD2 on 6 matching bases. Germline lookup yields CDR1 SGHNT and CDR2 YYREEE (reference sequence). The CDR3 runs 16 residues. V lost 4 bases and J 0 bases, leaving 14 bases between the germline ends. Together with reference TRBV5-4 and TRBJ2-1, the CDR3 gives the full variable domain: ETGVTQSPTHLIKTRGQQVTLRCSSQSGHNTVSWYQQALGQGPQFIFQYYREEENGRGNFPPRFSGLQFPNYSSELNVNALELDDSALYLCASSPGGGSSYNEQFFGPGTRLTVL.

A few counts support this clone. The rearrangement joins TRBV5-1 to TRBJ1-4; D is uncertain. Per the germline V gene, CDR1 is SGHRS and CDR2 is YFSETQ. V gave up 0 bases and J gave up 10 bases, with 4 bases separating them. CDR3 length: 11 amino acids. This CDR3 is CASSLEGKLFF. The CDR3 DNA is TGCGCCAGCAGCTTGGAGGGAAAACTGTTTTTT.

V and J are TRBV7-9 and TRBJ2-4, with D unclear. Looked up from germline, CDR1 is SEHNR and CDR2 is FQNEAQ (reference sequence). The CDR3 is 17 amino acids. Between the trimmed V and J ends, which lost 0 bases and 0 bases, there was a span of 12 bases. CDR3 loop: CASSLAAITRAKNIQYF. The CDR3 DNA reads TGTGCCAGCAGCTTAGCCGCAATAACTCGAGCCAAAAACATTCAGTACTTC.

The chain recombines TRBV7-9 with TRBJ1-4, with 9 bases aligning to TRBD1. V dropped 1 base and J dropped 4; count of bases not matched to a gene: 4. The CDR3 consists of 16 residues. Germline-derived CDR1 and CDR2 are SEHNR and FQNEAQ (reference sequence). CDR3 region: CASSLVQGAGNEKLFF. The CDR3 region has the DNA TGTGCCAGCAGCTTAGTACAGGGGGCTGGTAATGAAAAACTGTTTTTT.